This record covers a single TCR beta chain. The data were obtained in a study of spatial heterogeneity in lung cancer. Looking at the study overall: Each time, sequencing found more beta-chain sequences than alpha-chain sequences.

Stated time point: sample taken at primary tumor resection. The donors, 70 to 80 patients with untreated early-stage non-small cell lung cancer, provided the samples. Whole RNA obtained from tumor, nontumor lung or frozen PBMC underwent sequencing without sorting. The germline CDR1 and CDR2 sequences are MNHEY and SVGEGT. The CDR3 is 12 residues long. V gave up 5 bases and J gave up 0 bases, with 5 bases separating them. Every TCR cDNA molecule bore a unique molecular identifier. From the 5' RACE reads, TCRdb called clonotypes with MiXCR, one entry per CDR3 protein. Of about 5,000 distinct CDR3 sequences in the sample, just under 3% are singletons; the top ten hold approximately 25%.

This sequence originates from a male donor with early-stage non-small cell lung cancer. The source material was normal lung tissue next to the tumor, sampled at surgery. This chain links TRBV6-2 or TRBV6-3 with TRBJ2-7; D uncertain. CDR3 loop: CASSSSSYEQYF. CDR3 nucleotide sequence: TGTGCCAGCAGTAGCAGCTCCTACGAGCAGTACTTC.